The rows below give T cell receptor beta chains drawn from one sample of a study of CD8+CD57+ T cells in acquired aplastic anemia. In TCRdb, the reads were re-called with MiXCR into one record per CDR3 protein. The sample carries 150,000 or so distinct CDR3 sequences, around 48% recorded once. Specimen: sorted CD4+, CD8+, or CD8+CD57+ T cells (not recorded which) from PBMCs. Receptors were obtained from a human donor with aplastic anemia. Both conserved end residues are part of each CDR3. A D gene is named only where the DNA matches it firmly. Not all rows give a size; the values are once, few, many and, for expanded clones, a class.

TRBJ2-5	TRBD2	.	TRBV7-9	TGTGCCAGCAGCTTTTCTAGCGGCCAAGAGACCCAGTACTTC	CASSFSSGQETQYF
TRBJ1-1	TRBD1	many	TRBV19	TGTGCCAGTAGAGGGACAGGGTTGAACACTGAAGCTTTCTTT	CASRGTGLNTEAFF
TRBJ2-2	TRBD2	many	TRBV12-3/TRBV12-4	TGTGCCAGCAGTTTCGGGGGGTCCGGCACCGGGGAGCTGTTTTTT	CASSFGGSGTGELFF
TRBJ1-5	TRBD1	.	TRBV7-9	TGTGCCAGCTCAGACAGGGGCAATCAGCCCCAGCATTTT	CASSDRGNQPQHF
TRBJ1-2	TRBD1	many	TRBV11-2	TGTGCCAGCAGCCCCGGACAGGGCTACTATGGCTACACCTTC	CASSPGQGYYGYTF
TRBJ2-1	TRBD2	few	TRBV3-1	TGTGCCAGCAGCCAAGGACTAGCGGGGGCCCCGATTGGTGAGCAGTTCTTC	CASSQGLAGAPIGEQFF
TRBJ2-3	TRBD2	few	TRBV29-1	TGCAGCTCCGCTAGCGGGAGCCAGTTGGATACGCAGTATTTT	CSSASGSQLDTQYF
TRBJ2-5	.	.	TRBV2	TGTGCCAGCGGGGGCTCCACCCAAGAGACCCAGTACTTC	CASGGSTQETQYF
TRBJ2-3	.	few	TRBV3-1	TGTGCCAGCAGCCTCGATCCCCCTAGGGGCGGGCTCCGAGATACGCAGTATTTT	CASSLDPPRGGLRDTQYF
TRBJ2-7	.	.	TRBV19	TGTGCCAGTAGTATGCGCGGCAACTACGAGCAGTACTTC	CASSMRGNYEQYF
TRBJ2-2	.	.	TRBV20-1	TGCAGTGCTAGCCTAAGCACCGGGGAGCTGTTTTTT	CSASLSTGELFF
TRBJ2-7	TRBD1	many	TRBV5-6	TGTGCCAGCAGCCCGGGATATGGACAGGCCCCCGAGCAGTACTTC	CASSPGYGQAPEQYF
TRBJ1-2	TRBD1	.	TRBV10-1	TGCGCCAGCAGTTCAGGGGGCCAACGTCATAACTATGGCTACACCTTC	CASSSGGQRHNYGYTF
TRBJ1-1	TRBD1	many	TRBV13	TGTGCCAGCAGCCCCCCGACAGGGGACACTGAAGCTTTCTTT	CASSPPTGDTEAFF
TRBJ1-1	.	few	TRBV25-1	TGTGCCAGCAGTACAGTGACGGGGCACACTGAAGCTTTCTTT	CASSTVTGHTEAFF
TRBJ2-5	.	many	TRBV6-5	TGTGCCAGCAGTTACAAGTCGGCGGCCCAGTACTTC	CASSYKSAAQYF
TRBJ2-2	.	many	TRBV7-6	TGTGCCAGCAGCTTAGCAGGGGGGACGAACACCGGGGAGCTGTTTTTT	CASSLAGGTNTGELFF
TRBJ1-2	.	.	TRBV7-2	TGTGCCAGCAGCTTAGAGGCAGGGGAGAGGGGCTACACCTTC	CASSLEAGERGYTF
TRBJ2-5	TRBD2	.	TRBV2	TGTGCCAGCAGTGAAGCCAGCGGGAACCCAAAGTACTTC	CASSEASGNPKYF
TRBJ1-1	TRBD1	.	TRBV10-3	TGTGCCATCAGTGAAGGGGGCGGAACTGAAGCTTTCTTT	CAISEGGGTEAFF
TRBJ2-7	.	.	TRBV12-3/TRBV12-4	TGTGCCAGCAGTACGGGTCTCGCCTACGAGCAGTACTTC	CASSTGLAYEQYF
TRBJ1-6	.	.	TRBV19	TGTGCCAGTAGTCAATACAGGGCGGAATCACCCCTCCACTTT	CASSQYRAESPLHF
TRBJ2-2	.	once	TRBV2	TGTGCCAGCAGTGGGAAGAACACCGGGGAGCTGTTTTTT	CASSGKNTGELFF
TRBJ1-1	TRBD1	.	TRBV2	TGTGCCAGCAGTGAAGGACAGGGAGGAACTGAAGCTTTCTTT	CASSEGQGGTEAFF
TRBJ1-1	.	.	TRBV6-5	TGTGCCAGCAGTTACACAGGCGGGAGGTTGACTGAAGCTTTCTTT	CASSYTGGRLTEAFF
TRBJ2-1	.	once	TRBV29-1	TGCAGCGCCTCGACTCCGACGCACAATGAGCAGTTCTTC	CSASTPTHNEQFF
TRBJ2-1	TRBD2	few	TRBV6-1	TGTGCCAGCAGTGAAGCGCCCAGCGGGGACTACAATGAGCAGTTCTTC	CASSEAPSGDYNEQFF
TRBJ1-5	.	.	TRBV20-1	TGCAGTGCCGAGAATATCGGGAATCAGCCCCAGCATTTT	CSAENIGNQPQHF
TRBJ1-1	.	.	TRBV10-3	TGTGCCATCAGTGAGAGCACTGAAGCTTTCTTT	CAISESTEAFF
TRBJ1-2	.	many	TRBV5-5	TGTGCCAGCAGCTTGTTGGGGCAGCCCTATGGCTACACCTTC	CASSLLGQPYGYTF
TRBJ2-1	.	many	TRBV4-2	TGTGCCAGCAGCCAAGATGTCGAGACCCCCTTTGGGAATGAGCAGTTCTTC	CASSQDVETPFGNEQFF
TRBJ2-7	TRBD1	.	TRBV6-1	TGTGCCAGCAGTGTCCGGGACAGGGAGAGCTACTACGAGCAGTACTTC	CASSVRDRESYYEQYF
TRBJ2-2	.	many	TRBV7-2	TGTGCCAGCAGCTTAGCCGGGTTCGGGACCGGGGAGCTGTTTTTT	CASSLAGFGTGELFF
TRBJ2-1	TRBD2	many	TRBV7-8	TGTGCCAGCAGCGGCCCCGGGAGGGATGAGCAGTTCTTC	CASSGPGRDEQFF
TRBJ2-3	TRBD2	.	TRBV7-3	TGCGCCAGCAGCCAAGATGGGGCGGGGGGTGGGTCAGATACGCAGTATTTT	CASSQDGAGGGSDTQYF